Following are 16 T cell receptor beta chains from one sample sequenced in a study of T cell changes during pregnancy in multiple sclerosis. TCRdb's table, derived via immunoSEQ multiplex PCR, lists solely in-frame clones and lacks some. The sample consists of tens of thousands of clones, roughly 92% of them appearing once. Material: CD8+ T cells from peripheral blood mononuclear cells, obtained in the third trimester of pregnancy. These receptors came from a female donor in good health, enrolled as a control in a pregnancy study.

This sequence joins TRBV7-9 and TRBJ1-1; perhaps TRBD1 as D (5 bases). The CDR3 contains 12 residues. With 2 bases removed from V and 7 bases from J, the gap between germline ends came to 8 bases. Germline CDR1 and CDR2: SEHNR and FQNEAQ (reference sequence). The CDR3 region is CASSLQGFEAFF. The CDR3 DNA is TGTGCCAGCAGCTTACAGGGATTTGAAGCTTTCTTT.

The chain is built from TRBV9 and TRBJ2-3; D might be TRBD2 (6 bases). V dropped 4 bases and J dropped 5 bases, with 11 bases sitting between them. This CDR3 is 13 amino acids long. Per germline, CDR1 SGDLS and CDR2 YYNGEE. CDR3 coding DNA: TGTGCCAGCAGCCTCACGCGGGGAGATACGCAGTATTTT. This codes for CASSLTRGDTQYF. Looking up the rest from reference TRBV9 and TRBJ2-3 gives the full variable domain: DSGVTQTPKHLITATGQRVTLRCSPRSGDLSVYWYQQSLDQGLQFLIQYYNGEERAKGNILERFSAQQFPDLHSELNLSSLELGDSALYFCASSLTRGDTQYFGPGTRLTVL.

J is TRBJ2-2 and V is TRBV27, with D uncertain. V lost 2 bases, J lost 6 bases, and 10 bases lay in between. The CDR3 length is 14 residues. Per the germline V gene, CDR1 is MNHEY and CDR2 is SMNVEV (reference sequence). In nucleotides, the CDR3 is TGTGCCAGCAGTTTAGATGACATCGCCGGGGAGCTGTTTTTT. Its protein is CASSLDDIAGELFF.

This clone came up once. The V gene is TRBV2, the J gene TRBJ1-5; D unclear. Germline assignment: CDR1 SNHLY and CDR2 FYNNEI. CDR3 size: 13 residues. The V gene lost 3 bases and the J gene lost 0 bases, with 3 bases spanning the gap. The CDR3 is CASSDYSNQPQHF. The CDR3 nucleotides read TGTGCCAGCAGTGACTATAGCAATCAGCCCCAGCATTTT. Full variable domain (outside the CDR3, taken from reference TRBV2 and TRBJ1-5): EPEVTQTPSHQVTQMGQEVILRCVPISNHLYFYWYRQILGQKVEFLVSFYNNEISEKSEIFDDQFSVERPDGSNFTLKIRSTKLEDSAMYFCASSDYSNQPQHFGDGTRLSIL.

This chain joins TRBV21-1 and TRBJ2-3; TRBD2, the D gene given by the table, was not confirmed from the DNA. TRBV21-1 counts as a pseudogene. The CDR3 has 16 amino acids. CDR3 region: CASSKDTSGDTDTQYF. CDR3 bases: TGTGCCAGCAGCAAAGATACGTCGGGGGACACAGATACGCAGTATTTT.

This clone was seen only once. This chain connects TRBV4-3 to TRBJ1-5, with a weak D call TRBD1 (6 bases). V shed 4 bases and J shed 6 bases, with 13 bases lying between them. This CDR3 is built from 14 residues. CDR1 is LGHNA, CDR2 YSLEER, per germline. The CDR3 loop reads CASSLRQESQPQHF. The CDR3 DNA is TGCGCCAGCAGCCTCCGACAGGAGAGTCAGCCCCAGCATTTT.

About this clone itself: Other DNA sequences in the sample encode the same CDR3. The chain links TRBV29-1 to TRBJ1-1; D is unclear. Germline CDR1 is SQVTM and CDR2 is ANQGSEA. With 3 bases removed from V and 0 bases from J, the gap between germline ends came to 8 bases. This CDR3 comprises 13 residues. CDR3 nucleotide sequence: TGCAGCGTTGATTCCGGGATGAACACTGAAGCTTTCTTT. Encoded protein: CSVDSGMNTEAFF.

This chain joins TRBV27 and TRBJ2-1; 12 positions agree with TRBD2. The CDR3 has 15 amino acids. The J segment lost 4 bases and the V segment lost 2 bases, leaving 0 bases of the junction unmatched. CDR1 and CDR2 (germline): MNHEY, SMNVEV (reference sequence). CDR3 sequence reads: CASSLGLAGYNEQFF. CDR3 bases: TGTGCCAGCAGTTTAGGACTAGCGGGATACAATGAGCAGTTCTTC.

V gene TRBV6-5 combines with J gene TRBJ2-7, with D perhaps TRBD2 (7 bases). The CDR3 is made up of 14 amino acids. The ends were cut back, 4 bases at V and 2 bases at J, with 12 bases in the middle. CDR1 is MNHEY and CDR2 is SVGAGI in the germline V gene. The CDR3 reads CASSWGGDTYEQYF. CDR3 sequence (DNA): TGTGCCAGCAGTTGGGGGGGGGACACCTACGAGCAGTACTTC.

In its sample, this clone ranks as medium-sized. Other nucleotide sequences from this sample produce the same CDR3. This chain links TRBV19 with TRBJ1-5, with 9 bases matching TRBD1. Germline V gene data show CDR1 as LNHDA and CDR2 as SQIVND (reference sequence). This CDR3 spans 15 amino acids. V shed 1 base, J shed 2 bases, and the junction held 0 bases outside the gene matches. The DNA of the CDR3 is TGTGCCAGTAGTATAGGACAGGGGGGCAATCAGCCCCAGCATTTT. Its translation: CASSIGQGGNQPQHF.

The chain has TRBV7-8 and TRBJ2-3; 9 bases are a match to TRBD2. The CDR3 is made up of 16 amino acids. The germline CDR1 and CDR2 sequences are SGHVS and FQNEAQ. Trimming took 2 bases from V and 5 from J; bases not matched to a gene: 8. The CDR3 DNA follows: TGTGCCAGCAGCTTATTGGCGGGGGGGCCTGAAGATACGCAGTATTTT. As protein: CASSLLAGGPEDTQYF.

The chain couples TRBV12-5 to TRBJ2-5, with D possibly matching TRBD1 (5 bases). Trimming pared 5 bases from V and 2 bases from J, leaving 15 bases between. There are 15 residues in the CDR3. Germline CDR1 and CDR2: LGHNT and FRNRAP. DNA for the CDR3: TGTGCTAGTGGTCGACTGTTGGACAAACAAGAGACCCAGTACTTC. Protein sequence: CASGRLLDKQETQYF.

The chain is built from TRBV18 and TRBJ2-7; D unclear. Trimming stripped 4 bases from V and 2 bases from J, with 6 bases between. Germline CDR1 reads KGHSH; CDR2 reads LQKENI. This CDR3 is built from 12 residues. The CDR3 loop is CASSLETYEQYF. CDR3 in DNA: TGTGCCAGCTCACTCGAGACCTACGAGCAGTACTTC.

The rearrangement links TRBV5-6 to TRBJ1-4, with TRBD1 matching over 7 bases. CDR3 length equals 14 residues. Germline V gives CDR1 SGHDT, CDR2 YYEEEE. After removal of 4 bases from V and 7 bases from J, the junction contained 7 bases not matched to a gene. CDR3 nucleotides: TGTGCCAGCAGCGTTTCGACAGGGATTGAAAAACTGTTTTTT. Protein product: CASSVSTGIEKLFF.

The chain carries TRBV4-3 and TRBJ2-5; D is perhaps TRBD2 (5 bases). V lost 1 base to trimming and J lost 4 bases, with 13 bases between them. This CDR3 spans 15 amino acids. Germline V CDR1 and CDR2: LGHNA, YSLEER. This chain's CDR3 is CASSQVWELTETQYF. The CDR3 DNA reads TGCGCCAGCAGCCAAGTTTGGGAGCTTACAGAGACCCAGTACTTC.

In this sample, this clone turned up once. This chain joins TRBV5-1 and TRBJ2-5; D remains ambiguous. Germline loops: CDR1 SGHRS, CDR2 YFSETQ. Trimming removed 0 bases at V and 11 bases at J, with 11 bases between. The CDR3 consists of 12 residues. The CDR3 loop reads CASSLGSPIQYF. CDR3 nucleotide sequence: TGCGCCAGCAGCTTGGGGAGCCCGATACAGTACTTC. Together with reference TRBV5-1 and TRBJ2-5, the CDR3 gives the full variable domain: KAGVTQTPRYLIKTRGQQVTLSCSPISGHRSVSWYQQTPGQGLQFLFEYFSETQRNKGNFPGRFSGRQFSNSRSEMNVSTLELGDSALYLCASSLGSPIQYFGPGTRLLVL.